The sequence of this T cell receptor (beta chain) was determined in a study of blood T cells in healthy people across ages. Study findings and constraints: Long-lived donors carried more naive CD4+ cells and greater diversity than aged donors. Higher naive T cell percentage went strongly together with higher TCR beta diversity.

CDR1 and CDR2 (germline): SGHVS, FNYEAQ. The CDR3 sequence is 13 residues long. This clonotype was recorded once. Antigen unknown. Total RNA extraction produced at least 5.5 micrograms (per sample) for the study. Next came a second PCR, run for about 7 to 12 cycles, which used a sample-barcoded 5' primer along with a J-beta primer mix. TCRdb independently ran MiXCR on the 5' RACE reads; one entry per CDR3 protein. The sample includes 650,000 to 700,000 distinct CDR3 sequences, 32% seen only once; the top ten take just over 15%. V is TRBV7-6 and J is TRBJ1-1; D gene ambiguous. The sequence derives from a woman aged 80 or over in good health. The specimen sequenced was blood. The CDR3 spells CVSSLRSATEAFF. The CDR3 DNA follows: TGTGTCAGTAGCTTGAGGTCGGCCACTGAAGCTTTCTTT.